Here is one T cell receptor (beta chain) with its context. One end of the junction varies from germline; a read error may be responsible. This entry comes from a study of blood T cell repertoires in COVID-19. On the study more broadly: Samples representing acute and convalescent COVID-19 were sourced from the United States, Italy and Spain. The cDNA or gDNA used as material had been derived from T cells, B-cell-depleted T cells, or PBMCs.

The CDR3 spans 11 residues. CDR1 and CDR2 from the germline V gene are SGDLS and YYNGEE. This table comes from immunoSEQ multiplex PCR, and its TCRdb copy is limited to in-frame clones, with some not included. Here the sample spans under 200,000 clones, over 75% being singletons. The receptor's source is a woman aged 40 to 50 with acute COVID-19. J is TRBJ1-1 and V is TRBV9, with 8 positions matching TRBD1. The sample was PBMCs or T cells enriched from blood (not recorded which). The CDR3: CASSSYRGVLF. CDR3 DNA: TGTGCCAGCAGCTCCTACAGGGGGGTACTCTTT.